This section outlines one T cell receptor beta chain sequence together with its context. This sample is part of a study of control samples from healthy donors and cancer patients. TCRdb's copy holds only in-frame clones and misses some; the assay was immunoSEQ multiplex PCR. Here the sample spans approximately 35,000 clones, approximately 93% being singletons. The CDR3 spans 12 residues. Trimming removed 7 bases at V and 0 bases at J, with 4 bases between. V is TRBV12-3 or TRBV12-4 and J is TRBJ1-3, with unresolved D. The sequencing sample was made of PBMCs. The clonotype originates from a man aged 35 to 55 with colorectal cancer. The CDR3 spells CASTASGNTIYF. The CDR3 bases are TGTGCCAGCACCGCCTCTGGAAACACCATATATTTT.